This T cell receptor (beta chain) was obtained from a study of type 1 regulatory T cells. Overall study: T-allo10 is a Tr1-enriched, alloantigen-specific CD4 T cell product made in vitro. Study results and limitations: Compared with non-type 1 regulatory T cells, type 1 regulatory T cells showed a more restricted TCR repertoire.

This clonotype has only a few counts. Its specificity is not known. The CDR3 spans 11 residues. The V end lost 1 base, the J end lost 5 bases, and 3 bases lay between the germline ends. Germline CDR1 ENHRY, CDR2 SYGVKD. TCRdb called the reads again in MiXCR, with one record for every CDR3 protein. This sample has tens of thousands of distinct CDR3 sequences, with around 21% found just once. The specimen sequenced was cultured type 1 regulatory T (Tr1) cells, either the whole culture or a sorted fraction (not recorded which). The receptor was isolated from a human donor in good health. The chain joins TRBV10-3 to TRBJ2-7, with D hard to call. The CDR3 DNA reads TGTGCCATCAGTGAGTTAAACGAGCAGTACTTC. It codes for CAISELNEQYF.